These 29 T cell receptor beta chains were all obtained from the same sample, sequenced in a study of cytomegalovirus exposure and HLA in healthy donors. Primers: 60 Vbeta forward and 13 Jbeta reverse. This table comes from immunoSEQ multiplex PCR, and its TCRdb copy is limited to in-frame clones, with some not included. Of about 230,000 clones listed, about 84% were seen once; the top ten hold 1% to 1.5%. Sequencing input: PBMCs. The origin of the receptors is a human donor in good health.

The rearrangement joins TRBV7-3 to TRBJ2-6, with TRBD1 matching over 9 bases. The V and J ends lost 4 bases and 8 bases, in that order; junction bases with no gene match: 3. The CDR3 spans 14 residues. Germline values: CDR1 SGHTA, CDR2 FQGTGA. The CDR3 reads CASSSGQGPNVLTF. The CDR3 coding sequence is TGTGCCAGCAGCTCCGGACAGGGGCCCAACGTCCTGACTTTC.

The chain is built from TRBV6-5 and TRBJ1-1; D might be TRBD1 (6 bases). The V end was cut by 3 bases, the J end by 8 bases, with 13 bases between. Looked up from germline, CDR1 is MNHEY and CDR2 is SVGAGI. CDR3 length equals 13 residues. The CDR3 region has the DNA TGTGCCAGCAGTTATATTGCTCAGGGGGAAGCTTTCTTT. Translated: CASSYIAQGEAFF.

The chain links TRBV5-1 to TRBJ2-5; D may be TRBD1 (6 bases). Germline CDR1 and CDR2: SGHRS and YFSETQ. CDR3 size: 14 residues. The V gene lost 0 bases and the J gene lost 3 bases, with 9 bases spanning the gap. The CDR3 here is CASSLEGVKETQYF. The CDR3 nucleotides read TGCGCCAGCAGCTTGGAGGGGGTAAAAGAGACCCAGTACTTC.

This clone showed up just a few times. The chain uses TRBV5-4 and TRBJ1-2; tentatively, D is TRBD1 (6 bases). The ends were cut back, 1 base at V and 3 bases at J, with 10 bases in the middle. The CDR3 totals 14 residues. Germline CDR1 and CDR2: SGHNT and YYREEE (reference sequence). In DNA, the CDR3 is TGTGCCAGCAGCTTGAGGGGGAGTGACTATGGCTACACCTTC. Amino acid sequence: CASSLRGSDYGYTF.

The chain employs TRBV27 and TRBJ2-1; TRBD2 aligns across 10 bases. The CDR3 spans 14 residues. Germline trimming cut 7 bases from V and 9 bases from J; bases unmatched to any gene: 9. Germline V gives CDR1 MNHEY, CDR2 SMNVEV (reference sequence). The CDR3 region is CASKGLAGVIEQFF. The CDR3 DNA sequence: TGTGCCAGCAAGGGGCTAGCGGGAGTGATTGAGCAGTTCTTC.

The CDR3 spells CASSLSPLTSGIFETQYF. CDR3 coding DNA: TGTGCCAGCAGTTTATCTCCCCTGACTAGCGGGATTTTCGAGACCCAGTACTTC. This chain connects TRBV27 to TRBJ2-5; 11 bases line up with TRBD2. The CDR3 has 18 amino acids. Germline loops: CDR1 MNHEY, CDR2 SMNVEV (reference sequence). J was trimmed by 5 bases and V by 0 bases; bases with no gene match: 11.

V usage is TRBV6-5 and J usage is TRBJ1-4; 9 bases agree with TRBD1. V gave up 7 bases and J gave up 8 bases; unmatched junction bases: 11. The CDR3 is 15 amino acids. Germline CDR1 and CDR2: MNHEY and SVGAGI. Written as DNA, the CDR3 is TGTGCCAGCACTAAAAGGGGACAGGGTGACGAAAAACTGTTTTTT. It translates to CASTKRGQGDEKLFF.

The genes are TRBV6-1 and TRBJ1-4, with 8 bases fitting TRBD1. The CDR3 is made up of 16 amino acids. Germline V CDR1 and CDR2: MNHNS, SASEGT. J was trimmed by 8 bases and V by 3 bases; bases with no gene match: 11. In nucleotides, the CDR3 is TGTGCCAGCAGTGAGAGCCTTGGACAGGGACAGGAAAAACTGTTTTTT. This encodes CASSESLGQGQEKLFF.

The chain has TRBV9 and TRBJ2-3; 8 nucleotides match TRBD2. This CDR3 comprises 15 residues. Germline V lookup: CDR1 SGDLS, CDR2 YYNGEE. Germline trimming cut 3 bases from V and 3 bases from J; bases unmatched to any gene: 6. In nucleotides, the CDR3 is TGTGCCAGCAGCGCCAGCGGGAGTTGGACAGATACGCAGTATTTT. Encoded protein: CASSASGSWTDTQYF.

The J gene is TRBJ2-1, the V gene TRBV29-1, with 7 bases lining up with TRBD2. Trimming at V came to 6 bases and at J to 1 base, leaving 6 bases not matched to a gene. CDR1 and CDR2 (germline): SQVTM, ANQGSEA. The CDR3 runs to 14 residues. The CDR3 sequence is CSVVTSSSYNEQFF. CDR3 nucleotide sequence: TGCAGCGTCGTGACTAGCTCGTCCTACAATGAGCAGTTCTTC.

This sequence joins TRBV27 and TRBJ1-5; D is undetermined. There are 13 residues in the CDR3. V lost 8 bases and J 4 bases, leaving 12 bases between the germline ends. CDR1 is MNHEY and CDR2 is SMNVEV in the germline V gene (reference sequence). CDR3 sequence (DNA): TGTGCCAGCGGGCTGTCAGAGAATCAGCCCCAGCATTTT. The encoded protein is CASGLSENQPQHF.

The chain carries TRBV14 and TRBJ2-1; D may be TRBD2 (5 bases). The CDR3 consists of 14 residues. Germline CDR1 SGHDN, CDR2 FVKESK. V was cut by 3 bases and J by 2 bases, with 8 bases left in between. The CDR3 region is CASSHVGAYNEQFF. Here the CDR3 DNA reads TGTGCCAGCAGCCACGTGGGAGCCTACAATGAGCAGTTCTTC.

The chain combines TRBV4-2 with TRBJ1-2; 8 positions agree with TRBD1. Germline values: CDR1 LGHNA, CDR2 YNFKEQ. V was clipped by 4 bases and J by 4 bases; unmatched bases: 11. The CDR3 has 16 residues. The CDR3 reads CASSPDSTGVSYGYTF. The CDR3 DNA reads TGTGCCAGCAGCCCGGATTCGACAGGGGTTTCCTATGGCTACACCTTC.

This chain uses TRBV21-1 with TRBJ2-1; the D segment call TRBD1 is taken from the table without a DNA check. TRBV21-1 is an annotated pseudogene. The CDR3 extends over 14 amino acids. The CDR3, as DNA: TGTGCCAGCAGCACAGTAGGGGCGTACAATGAGCAGTTCTTC. The encoded protein is CASSTVGAYNEQFF.

This clone was found a few times. J is TRBJ2-1 and V is TRBV7-3; the match to TRBD2 covers 7 bases. Germline V gene data show CDR1 as SGHTA and CDR2 as FQGTGA. J was trimmed by 5 bases and V by 1 base; bases with no gene match: 8. There are 16 residues in the CDR3. CDR3 nucleotide sequence: TGTGCCAGCAGCTTAAGTCATGCGGGAGTGAACAATGAGCAGTTCTTC. Protein product: CASSLSHAGVNNEQFF. The variable domain in full, with the rest retrieved from reference TRBV7-3 and TRBJ2-1, is GAGVSQTPSNKVTEKGKYVELRCDPISGHTALYWYRQSLGQGPEFLIYFQGTGAADDSGLPNDRFFAVRPEGSVSTLKIQRTERGDSAVYLCASSLSHAGVNNEQFFGPGTRLTVL.

J is TRBJ2-5 and V is TRBV5-4, with TRBD2 matching 11 bases. Germline CDR1 and CDR2: SGHNT and YYREEE (reference sequence). With V trimmed by 5 bases and J by 2 bases, 11 bases remained unmatched. This CDR3 contains 17 residues. The CDR3: CASRDPQRTSGQETQYF. In nucleotides, the CDR3 is TGTGCCAGCAGAGACCCTCAGCGGACTAGCGGGCAAGAGACCCAGTACTTC.

As to this clone: The junction departs from the called germline gene at one end, perhaps through a read error. The chain links TRBV7-9 to TRBJ2-7; 13 nucleotides agree with TRBD2. This CDR3 is built from 17 residues. Germline V gene lookup returns CDR1 SEHNR and CDR2 FQNEAQ (reference sequence). CDR3: CSSSTRTSGSPVYEQYF. DNA of the CDR3: TGTTCCAGCAGCACCCGGACTAGCGGGAGCCCGGTCTACGAGCAGTACTTC.

This clone showed up just a few times. The J gene is TRBJ2-1, the V gene TRBV2, with 10 bases aligning to TRBD2. The ends lost 5 bases at V and 7 bases at J; junction bases unmatched: 8. Germline CDR1 reads SNHLY; CDR2 reads FYNNEI. The CDR3 has 15 residues. The CDR3: CASSWKREGRNEQFF. The CDR3 coding sequence is TGTGCCAGCAGTTGGAAGCGGGAGGGCCGAAATGAGCAGTTCTTC.

The chain links TRBV6-5 to TRBJ1-2; 8 nucleotides agree with TRBD1. V gave up 5 bases and J gave up 3 bases; unmatched junction bases: 5. Germline-derived CDR1 and CDR2 are MNHEY and SVGAGI. This CDR3 spans 14 amino acids. The chain's CDR3 is CASSALTGDYGYTF. CDR3 DNA sequence: TGTGCCAGCAGTGCATTGACAGGGGACTATGGCTACACCTTC.

J is TRBJ1-1 and V is TRBV20-1; tentatively, D is TRBD1 (6 bases). Germline V gene lookup returns CDR1 DFQATT and CDR2 SNEGSKA (reference sequence). V was cut by 8 bases and J by 1 base, with 8 bases left in between. CDR3 length equals 11 residues. This chain's CDR3 is CSTQGNTEAFF. In DNA, the CDR3 is TGCAGTACACAGGGGAACACTGAAGCTTTCTTT.

The V gene is TRBV5-1, the J gene TRBJ2-3; possibly TRBD2 for D (5 bases). Germline V gene lookup returns CDR1 SGHRS and CDR2 YFSETQ. V was clipped by 2 bases and J by 0 bases, with 13 bases between them. The CDR3 consists of 16 residues. CDR3 loop: CASSFTIWTSTDTQYF. The DNA of the CDR3 is TGCGCCAGCAGCTTTACCATCTGGACTAGCACAGATACGCAGTATTTT.

The chain combines TRBV2 with TRBJ2-1; possible D gene TRBD2, 6 bases. Trimming removed 4 bases from V and 7 bases from J, with 14 bases in between. The CDR3 runs 14 residues. CDR1 is SNHLY and CDR2 is FYNNEI in the germline V gene. This chain's CDR3 is CASSVEGVQNEQFF. In nucleotides, the CDR3 is TGTGCCAGCAGTGTGGAGGGAGTACAGAATGAGCAGTTCTTC.

This clone was counted once. This chain joins TRBV30 and TRBJ1-5; the D is unclear. The CDR3 is 13 residues long. Germline V lookup: CDR1 GTSNPN, CDR2 SVGIG (reference sequence). V dropped 0 bases and J dropped 3 bases, with 6 bases sitting between them. CDR3 residues: CAWSVTDNQPQHF. CDR3 DNA sequence: TGTGCCTGGAGTGTAACAGACAATCAGCCCCAGCATTTT. Drawing the rest from reference TRBV30 and TRBJ1-5, the complete variable domain is SQTIHQWPATLVQPVGSPLSLECTVEGTSNPNLYWYRQAAGRGLQLLFYSVGIGQISSEVPQNLSASRPQDRQFILSSKKLLLSDSGFYLCAWSVTDNQPQHFGDGTRLSIL.

The chain employs TRBV19 and TRBJ1-2; no definite D call. The CDR3 spans 12 residues. V dropped 6 bases and J dropped 4 bases, with 9 bases sitting between them. Germline V gene lookup returns CDR1 LNHDA and CDR2 SQIVND (reference sequence). CDR3 amino acids: CASRGRGYGYTF. The CDR3 DNA sequence: TGTGCCAGTAGGGGTCGGGGCTATGGCTACACCTTC. The full variable domain, with the rest looked up from reference TRBV19 and TRBJ1-2, is DGGITQSPKYLFRKEGQNVTLSCEQNLNHDAMYWYRQDPGQGLRLIYYSQIVNDFQKGDIAEGYSVSREKKESFPLTVTSAQKNPTAFYLCASRGRGYGYTFGSGTRLTVV.

V and J are TRBV5-4 and TRBJ2-7; 10 bases agree with TRBD1. Germline V gene data show CDR1 as SGHNT and CDR2 as YYREEE (reference sequence). The CDR3 contains 15 residues. Germline trimming cut 4 bases from V and 4 bases from J; bases unmatched to any gene: 8. CDR3 loop: CASSPGQGEGYEQYF. The CDR3 DNA reads TGTGCCAGCAGCCCCGGACAGGGGGAGGGATACGAGCAGTACTTC. Combining the CDR3 with reference TRBV5-4 and TRBJ2-7 gives the whole variable domain ETGVTQSPTHLIKTRGQQVTLRCSSQSGHNTVSWYQQALGQGPQFIFQYYREEENGRGNFPPRFSGLQFPNYSSELNVNALELDDSALYLCASSPGQGEGYEQYFGPGTRLTVT.

V usage is TRBV28 and J usage is TRBJ2-1; 9 nucleotides line up with TRBD2. Germline CDR1 reads MDHEN; CDR2 reads SYDVKM. The CDR3 loop spans 18 amino acids. Losses at the gene ends were 2 bases for V and 2 bases for J; bases not matched to a gene: 10. This CDR3 reads CASSLPRGVAGAYNEQFF. The CDR3 nucleotides are TGTGCCAGCAGTTTACCGCGGGGGGTAGCGGGGGCCTACAATGAGCAGTTCTTC.

V usage is TRBV7-8 and J usage is TRBJ2-2; 10 nucleotides line up with TRBD1. J was trimmed by 7 bases and V by 8 bases; bases with no gene match: 16. CDR3 length: 17 amino acids. Germline loops: CDR1 SGHVS, CDR2 FQNEAQ. CDR3 sequence: CASDSLGQGRVGGELFF. The DNA of the CDR3 is TGTGCCAGCGACAGCCTGGGACAGGGGAGAGTAGGCGGGGAGCTGTTTTTT.

This chain uses TRBV7-2 with TRBJ1-4; 9 bases map to TRBD1. Trimming took 5 bases from V and 8 from J; bases not matched to a gene: 6. The CDR3 spans 14 residues. In germline, CDR1 is SGHTA, CDR2 FQGNSA. CDR3 sequence (DNA): TGTGCCAGCAGCCCTGGGACAGGGTGGGAAAAACTGTTTTTT. Its translation is CASSPGTGWEKLFF.

This chain connects TRBV7-9 to TRBJ1-4; D is undetermined. CDR1 and CDR2 from the germline V gene are SEHNR and FQNEAQ (reference sequence). The germline V and J ends were trimmed by 1 base and 4 bases, with 7 bases remaining between them. The CDR3 is 14 amino acids. The CDR3: CASSLGHVNEKLFF. CDR3 coding DNA: TGTGCCAGCAGCTTAGGACATGTTAATGAAAAACTGTTTTTT.